These 14 T cell receptor beta chains came from one sample sequenced in a study of cytomegalovirus exposure and HLA in healthy donors listed by TCRdb under 2017. The method behind the library was the immunoSEQ multiplex PCR assay. For the multiplex PCR, a mixture combining 60 forward primers for TCR Vbeta segments and 13 reverse primers for TCR Jbeta segments was used. TCRdb re-hosts the immuneACCESS table, in-frame sequences only. Its copies lack some clones; in the studies checked, an unresolved V gene accounts for under half of them, and the cause for the rest is not known. This sample's table has entries for 40,000 to 60,000 clones. The top ten constitute 5.5% to 6.5% of the sample. Specimen: PBMCs. These receptor sequences come from a male donor in good health and CMV-seropositive.

The chain joins TRBV28 to TRBJ1-1, with D tentatively TRBD1 (5 bases). From germline, CDR1 is MDHEN and CDR2 SYDVKM. The CDR3 runs to 12 residues. V lost 6 bases and J 1 base, leaving 6 bases between the germline ends. CDR3 amino acids: CASRTANTEAFF. CDR3 bases: TGTGCCAGCAGGACAGCGAACACTGAAGCTTTCTTT. Looking up the rest from reference TRBV28 and TRBJ1-1 gives the full variable domain: DVKVTQSSRYLVKRTGEKVFLECVQDMDHENMFWYRQDPGLGLRLIYFSYDVKMKEKGDIPEGYSVSREKKERFSLILESASTNQTSMYLCASRTANTEAFFGQGTRLTVV.

The gene calls are TRBV4-1 and TRBJ2-7; TRBD1 agrees at 9 bases. The CDR3 is 17 residues long. Looked up from germline, CDR1 is MGHRA and CDR2 is YSYEKL. The trim removed 0 bases at V and 6 bases at J, leaving 12 bases unmatched. The CDR3 spells CASSQDGTGWSWSEQYF. CDR3 bases: TGCGCCAGCAGCCAAGATGGGACAGGGTGGTCGTGGTCCGAGCAGTACTTC.

The rearrangement joins TRBV5-1 to TRBJ2-1, with D unresolved. This CDR3 is 14 amino acids long. The V gene lost 0 bases and the J gene lost 4 bases, with 8 bases spanning the gap. Germline V gene sequence: CDR1 SGHRS, CDR2 YFSETQ. The CDR3, as DNA: TGCGCCAGCAGCTTGGGATCAGGATACAATGAGCAGTTCTTC. This translates into CASSLGSGYNEQFF.

The chain joins TRBV4-1 to TRBJ2-3, with 8 positions matching TRBD2. V gave up 2 bases and J gave up 0 bases; unmatched junction bases: 7. From germline, CDR1 is MGHRA and CDR2 YSYEKL. CDR3 length equals 17 residues. The CDR3 spells CASSQPIAGTSTDTQYF. CDR3 in DNA: TGCGCCAGCAGCCAACCAATAGCGGGGACTAGCACAGATACGCAGTATTTT.

The J gene is TRBJ1-1, the V gene TRBV19; no reliable D call. The CDR3 sequence is 15 residues long. V dropped 0 bases and J dropped 1 base, with 9 bases sitting between them. CDR1 LNHDA and CDR2 SQIVND come from the germline V gene (reference sequence). The CDR3 DNA reads as TGTGCCAGTAGTATAGACAGGATTACGAACACTGAAGCTTTCTTT. This translates into CASSIDRITNTEAFF.

The chain recombines TRBV18 with TRBJ1-4; TRBD1 aligns across 9 bases. CDR1 and CDR2 from the germline V gene are KGHSH and LQKENI. The length of the CDR3 is 14 residues. V was clipped by 8 bases and J by 5 bases; unmatched bases: 6. CDR3 nucleotide sequence: TGTGCCAGCACCTCCGGGACAGGGAATGAAAAACTGTTTTTT. Translating it yields CASTSGTGNEKLFF.

The chain carries TRBV21-1 and TRBJ1-2; TRBD1, as called in the table, went unchecked against the DNA. TRBV21-1 is reported as a pseudogene. This CDR3 is 16 amino acids long. DNA for the CDR3: TGTGCCAGCAGCAAAGCCCCAGACAGGGGGCGCTTGGGCTACACCTTC. Its translation: CASSKAPDRGRLGYTF.

V is TRBV28 and J is TRBJ2-7; D gene uncertain. The V gene's germline CDR1 is MDHEN and CDR2 SYDVKM. V was pared by 8 bases and J by 1 base, with 12 bases between. The CDR3 contains 13 residues. CDR3 sequence reads: CASCRGSSYEQYF. The CDR3 DNA sequence: TGTGCCAGCTGCCGCGGCAGTTCCTACGAGCAGTACTTC.

CDR3 DNA: TGTGCCAGCAGCGTTCCTTCGAACACCGGGGAGCTGTTTTTT. This gives the protein CASSVPSNTGELFF. The chain recombines TRBV7-2 with TRBJ2-2; D is uncertain. V was trimmed by 5 bases and J by 0 bases, leaving 7 bases between them. Germline V gene sequence: CDR1 SGHTA, CDR2 FQGNSA. This CDR3 is built from 14 residues.

This chain uses TRBV5-5 with TRBJ1-5; TRBD1 matches 8 bases. Germline V gene lookup returns CDR1 SGHKS and CDR2 YYEKEE (reference sequence). J gave up 0 bases and V 4 bases, and 9 bases lay outside the gene matches. This CDR3 contains 17 residues. The CDR3 DNA is TGTGCCAGCAGCACAGGGACAGGAGTTAATAGCAATCAGCCCCAGCATTTT. Its translation is CASSTGTGVNSNQPQHF.

The CDR3 DNA reads as TGTGCCAGCAGCCCCCGGGCTAGCGGGGTTTACGAGCAGTACTTC. Its translation is CASSPRASGVYEQYF. The chain carries TRBV6-5 and TRBJ2-7, with 9 nucleotides matching TRBD2. V shed 6 bases, J shed 4 bases, and the junction held 10 bases outside the gene matches. Germline V gene sequence: CDR1 MNHEY, CDR2 SVGAGI. The CDR3 totals 15 residues.

The chain joins TRBV7-8 to TRBJ1-5; weak D call: TRBD1 (5 bases). V lost 4 bases, J lost 6 bases, and 7 bases lay in between. This CDR3 has 12 residues. Germline V gives CDR1 SGHVS, CDR2 FQNEAQ. This CDR3 reads CASSSTGQPQHF. DNA for the CDR3: TGTGCCAGCAGCTCTACAGGTCAGCCCCAGCATTTT.

V is TRBV7-2 and J is TRBJ2-3; unclear D gene. The length of the CDR3 is 14 residues. The V end lost 5 bases, the J end lost 6 bases, and 15 bases lay between the germline ends. Per germline, CDR1 SGHTA and CDR2 FQGNSA. The CDR3 nucleotides are TGTGCCAGCAGCGCCCGCGTAGTAGCTGATACGCAGTATTTT. Encoded protein: CASSARVVADTQYF.

The V and J genes are TRBV5-4 and TRBJ2-3; D is unclear. CDR3 length equals 14 residues. Germline V gene data show CDR1 as SGHNT and CDR2 as YYREEE (reference sequence). V was trimmed by 0 bases and J by 2 bases, leaving 7 bases between them. CDR3 sequence: CASSLGEVTDTQYF. CDR3 nucleotides: TGTGCCAGCAGCTTGGGCGAGGTCACAGATACGCAGTATTTT.